The sequence of this T cell receptor beta chain was determined in a study of metastatic and nonmetastatic thyroid tumors. Overall study: It was across blood and tumor or nodule tissue from malignant and benign thyroid patients that repertoires were compared.

Until they underwent thyroid surgery, no patient had received any treatment. This CDR3 comprises 18 residues. V dropped 1 base and J dropped 1 base, with 18 bases sitting between them. Germline V gene sequence: CDR1 SGHAT, CDR2 FQNNGV. TCRdb re-called the PCR reads with MiXCR. The sample comprises roughly 38,000 clones, 15% to 20% of which are singletons, and roughly 18% rests with the top ten. Worth noting for this clone: A read error is possible here, since a much larger clone lies one base away.

The rearrangement uses TRBV11-2 and TRBJ2-3; D gene ambiguous. Sequencing was carried out using blood. The sequence was collected from a female donor with papillary thyroid cancer or a benign thyroid nodule (not recorded which). Some clones in this sample may be carry-over from other donors' samples. The CDR3 DNA reads TGTGCCAGCAGCTTAGGGGTATTCATTTTGACGGGCACAGATACGCAGTATTTT. Translating gives CASSLGVFILTGTDTQYF.